The T cell receptor (beta chain) described here comes from a study of T cell responses to AZD1222 COVID-19 vaccine. Germline trimming cut 5 bases from V and 5 bases from J; bases unmatched to any gene: 11. The CDR3 has 16 amino acids. The germline V gene encodes CDR1 SGHNT and CDR2 YENEEA. Details on this clone: The antigen is undetermined.

Some clones are missing from TCRdb's copy, which holds only in-frame ones; the method was immunoSEQ multiplex PCR. This table holds about 59,000 clones, roughly nine tenths found once. Pooled in the analysis were second doses at about 4 or about 12 weeks. General study findings and limits: Following two doses of AZD1222, Spike-specific TCR breadth and depth rose.

This specimen was peripheral blood, taken 28 days after the second AZD1222 dose. The V gene is TRBV11-3, the J gene TRBJ2-1; TRBD1 matches 8 bases. The receptor comes from an adult who received the AZD1222 COVID-19 vaccine. The CDR3 sequence: CASSPQPGQGHNEQFF. CDR3 bases: TGTGCCAGCAGCCCTCAGCCCGGACAGGGACACAATGAGCAGTTCTTC.